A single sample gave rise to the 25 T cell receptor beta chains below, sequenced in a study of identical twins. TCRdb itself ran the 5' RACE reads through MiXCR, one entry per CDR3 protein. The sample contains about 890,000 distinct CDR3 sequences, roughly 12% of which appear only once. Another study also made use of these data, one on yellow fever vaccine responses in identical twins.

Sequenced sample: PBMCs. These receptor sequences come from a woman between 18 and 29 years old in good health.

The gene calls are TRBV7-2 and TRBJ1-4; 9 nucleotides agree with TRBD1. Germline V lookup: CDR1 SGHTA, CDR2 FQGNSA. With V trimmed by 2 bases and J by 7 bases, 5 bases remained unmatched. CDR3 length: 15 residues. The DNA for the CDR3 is TGTGCCAGCAGCTTACAGACAGGGGGGGTTGAAAAACTGTTTTTT. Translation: CASSLQTGGVEKLFF.

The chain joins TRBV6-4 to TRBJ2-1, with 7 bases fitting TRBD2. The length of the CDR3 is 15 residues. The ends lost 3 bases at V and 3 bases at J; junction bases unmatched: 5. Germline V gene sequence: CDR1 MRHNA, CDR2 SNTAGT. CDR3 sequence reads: CASSELGGDYNEQFF. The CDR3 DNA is TGTGCCAGCAGTGAGTTGGGGGGGGACTACAATGAGCAGTTCTTC.

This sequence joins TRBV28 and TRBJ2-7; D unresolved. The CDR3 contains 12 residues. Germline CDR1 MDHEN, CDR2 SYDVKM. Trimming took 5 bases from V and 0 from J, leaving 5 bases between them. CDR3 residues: CASSDLSYEQYV. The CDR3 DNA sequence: TGTGCCAGCAGTGACCTCTCCTACGAGCAGTACGTC.

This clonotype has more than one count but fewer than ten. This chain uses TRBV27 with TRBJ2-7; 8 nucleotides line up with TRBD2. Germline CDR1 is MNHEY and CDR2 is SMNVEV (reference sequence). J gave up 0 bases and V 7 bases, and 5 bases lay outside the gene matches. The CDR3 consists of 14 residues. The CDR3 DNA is TGTGCCAGCACCCCAAGCGGGAGCTCCTACGAGCAGTACTTC. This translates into CASTPSGSSYEQYF.

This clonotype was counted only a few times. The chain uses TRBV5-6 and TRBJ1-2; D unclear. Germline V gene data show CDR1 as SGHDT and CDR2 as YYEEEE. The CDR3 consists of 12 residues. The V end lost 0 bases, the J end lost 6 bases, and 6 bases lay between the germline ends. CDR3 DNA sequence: TGTGCCAGCAGCTTGGGGGAGGATGGCTACACCTTC. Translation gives CASSLGEDGYTF.

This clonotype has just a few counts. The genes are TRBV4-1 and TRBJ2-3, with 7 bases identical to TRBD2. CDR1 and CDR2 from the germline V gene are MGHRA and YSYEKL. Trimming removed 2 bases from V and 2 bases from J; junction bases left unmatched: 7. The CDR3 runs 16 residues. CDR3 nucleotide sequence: TGCGCCAGCAGCCAATTGGGAGGGTCTACCACAGATACGCAGTATTTT. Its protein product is CASSQLGGSTTDTQYF.

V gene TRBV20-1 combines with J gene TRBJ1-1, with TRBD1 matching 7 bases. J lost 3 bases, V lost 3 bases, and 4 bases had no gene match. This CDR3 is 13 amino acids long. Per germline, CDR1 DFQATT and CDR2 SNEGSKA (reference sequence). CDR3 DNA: TGCAGTGCTAGGACAGGGAGAGACACTGAAGCTTTCTTT. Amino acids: CSARTGRDTEAFF.

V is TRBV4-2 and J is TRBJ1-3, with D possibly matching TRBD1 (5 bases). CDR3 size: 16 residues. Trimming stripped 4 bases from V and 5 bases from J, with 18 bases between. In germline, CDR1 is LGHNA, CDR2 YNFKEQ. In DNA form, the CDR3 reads TGTGCCAGCAGCCGCTCCGGGACTGAGGGGAGAAACACCATATATTTT. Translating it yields CASSRSGTEGRNTIYF.

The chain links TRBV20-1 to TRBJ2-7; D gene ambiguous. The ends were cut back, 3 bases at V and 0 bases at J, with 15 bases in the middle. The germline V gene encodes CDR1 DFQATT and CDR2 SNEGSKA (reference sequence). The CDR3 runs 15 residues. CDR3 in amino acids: CSASLHGPISYEQYV. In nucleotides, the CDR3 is TGCAGTGCTAGTTTGCACGGCCCGATCTCCTACGAGCAGTACGTC.

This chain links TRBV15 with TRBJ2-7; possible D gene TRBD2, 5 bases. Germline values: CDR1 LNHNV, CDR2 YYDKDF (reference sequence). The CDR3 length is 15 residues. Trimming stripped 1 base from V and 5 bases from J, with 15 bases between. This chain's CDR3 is CATSRGRGTTHEQYV. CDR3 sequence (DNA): TGTGCCACCAGCAGAGGTCGGGGTACGACCCACGAGCAGTACGTC.

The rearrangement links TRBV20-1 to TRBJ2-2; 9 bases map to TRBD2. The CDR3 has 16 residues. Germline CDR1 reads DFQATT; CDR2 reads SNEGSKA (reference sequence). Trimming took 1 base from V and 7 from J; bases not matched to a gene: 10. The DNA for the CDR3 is TGCAGTGCTAGAGGGGTGCGGGAGGGCCGAAGCGGGGAGCTGTTTTTT. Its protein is CSARGVREGRSGELFF.

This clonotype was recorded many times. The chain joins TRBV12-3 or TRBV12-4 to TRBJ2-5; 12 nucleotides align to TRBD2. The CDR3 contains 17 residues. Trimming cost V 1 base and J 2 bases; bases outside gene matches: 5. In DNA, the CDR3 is TGTGCCAGCAGTTTAGGCCTAGCGGGGGGGCTTCAAGAGACCCAGTACTTC. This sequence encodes CASSLGLAGGLQETQYF.

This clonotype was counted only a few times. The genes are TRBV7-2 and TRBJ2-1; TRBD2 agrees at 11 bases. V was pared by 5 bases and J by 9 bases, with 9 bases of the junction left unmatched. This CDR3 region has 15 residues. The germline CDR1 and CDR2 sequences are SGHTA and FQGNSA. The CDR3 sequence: CASSEGVAGGREQFF. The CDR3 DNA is TGTGCCAGCAGCGAAGGAGTAGCGGGGGGGCGTGAGCAGTTCTTC.

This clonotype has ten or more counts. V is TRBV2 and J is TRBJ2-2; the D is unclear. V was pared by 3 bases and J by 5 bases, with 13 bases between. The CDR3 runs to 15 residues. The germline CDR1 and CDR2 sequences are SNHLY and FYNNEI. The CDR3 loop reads CASSDVGFLTGELFF. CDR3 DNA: TGTGCCAGCAGTGACGTCGGCTTTTTAACCGGGGAGCTGTTTTTT.

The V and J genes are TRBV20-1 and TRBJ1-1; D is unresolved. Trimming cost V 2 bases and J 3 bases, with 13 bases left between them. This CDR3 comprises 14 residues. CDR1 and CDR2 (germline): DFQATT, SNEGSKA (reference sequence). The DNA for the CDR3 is TGCAGTGCTAGAACTTACGGGAGAGACACTGAAGCTTTCTTT. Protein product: CSARTYGRDTEAFF.

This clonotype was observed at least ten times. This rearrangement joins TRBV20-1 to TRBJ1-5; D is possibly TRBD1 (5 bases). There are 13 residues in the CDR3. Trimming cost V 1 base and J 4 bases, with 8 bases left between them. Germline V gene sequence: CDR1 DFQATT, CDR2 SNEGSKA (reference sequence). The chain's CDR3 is CSARGGGNQPQHF. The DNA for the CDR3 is TGCAGTGCTAGAGGGGGGGGTAATCAGCCCCAGCATTTT.

Here the CDR3 reads CSARSPNSGGAGNEQFF. The CDR3 bases are TGCAGTGCTAGAAGTCCCAATAGCGGGGGGGCAGGCAATGAGCAGTTCTTC. The gene calls are TRBV20-1 and TRBJ2-1; 11 positions match TRBD2. J gave up 6 bases and V 2 bases, and 12 bases lay outside the gene matches. CDR3 length: 17 residues. Germline CDR1 DFQATT, CDR2 SNEGSKA (reference sequence).

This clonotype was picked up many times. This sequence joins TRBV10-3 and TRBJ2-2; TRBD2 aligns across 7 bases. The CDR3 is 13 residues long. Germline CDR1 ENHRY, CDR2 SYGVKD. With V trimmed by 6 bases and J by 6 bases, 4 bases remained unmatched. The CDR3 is CAISGLVPGELFF. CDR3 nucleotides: TGTGCCATCAGCGGACTAGTCCCCGGGGAGCTGTTTTTT.

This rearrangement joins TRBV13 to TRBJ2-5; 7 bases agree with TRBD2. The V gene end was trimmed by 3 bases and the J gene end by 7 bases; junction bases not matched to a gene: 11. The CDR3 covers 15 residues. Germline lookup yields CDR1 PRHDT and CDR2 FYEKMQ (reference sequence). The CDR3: CASSFSSGKWGTQYF. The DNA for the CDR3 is TGTGCCAGCAGCTTCTCCAGCGGGAAATGGGGGACCCAGTACTTC.

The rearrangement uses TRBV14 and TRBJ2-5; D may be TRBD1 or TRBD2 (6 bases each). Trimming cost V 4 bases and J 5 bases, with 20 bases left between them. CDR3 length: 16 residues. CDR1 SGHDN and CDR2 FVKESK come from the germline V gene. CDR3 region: CASSRTVGGRMETQYF. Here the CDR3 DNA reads TGTGCCAGCAGCCGAACCGTCGGGGGCCGGATGGAGACCCAGTACTTC.

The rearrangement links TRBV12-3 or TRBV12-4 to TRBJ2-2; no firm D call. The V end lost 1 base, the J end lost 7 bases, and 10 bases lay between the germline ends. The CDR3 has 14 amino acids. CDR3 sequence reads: CASSLGLVLGELFF. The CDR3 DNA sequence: TGTGCCAGCAGTTTAGGGCTAGTCCTCGGGGAGCTGTTTTTT.

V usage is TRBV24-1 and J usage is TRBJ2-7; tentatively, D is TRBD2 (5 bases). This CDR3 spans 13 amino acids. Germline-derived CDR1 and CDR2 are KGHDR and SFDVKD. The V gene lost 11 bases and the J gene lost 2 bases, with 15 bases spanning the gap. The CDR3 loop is CAIGGGGPYEQYF. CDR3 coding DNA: TGTGCCATCGGAGGCGGCGGACCCTACGAGCAGTACTTC.

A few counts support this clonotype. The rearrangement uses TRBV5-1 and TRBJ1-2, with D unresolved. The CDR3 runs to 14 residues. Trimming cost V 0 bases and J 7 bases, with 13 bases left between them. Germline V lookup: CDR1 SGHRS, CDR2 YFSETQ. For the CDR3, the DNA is TGCGCCAGCAGCTTGGAGCGGGTGGCGTCTGGCTACACCTTC. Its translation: CASSLERVASGYTF.

The CDR3 sequence: CASSQVGEIQETQYF. The CDR3 DNA sequence: TGTGCCAGCAGCCAAGTGGGGGAAATCCAAGAGACCCAGTACTTC. V is TRBV3-1 and J is TRBJ2-5; either TRBD1 or TRBD2 may fit D (5 bases each). Germline V gene lookup returns CDR1 LGHDT and CDR2 YNNKEL (reference sequence). This CDR3 is built from 15 residues. V was clipped by 1 base and J by 1 base, with 10 bases between them.

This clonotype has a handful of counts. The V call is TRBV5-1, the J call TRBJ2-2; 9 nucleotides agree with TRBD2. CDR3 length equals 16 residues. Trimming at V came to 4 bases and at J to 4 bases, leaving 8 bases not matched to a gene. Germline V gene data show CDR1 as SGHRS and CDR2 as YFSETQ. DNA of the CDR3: TGCGCCAGCAGCCCCTCGACTAGCGGCCGCACCGGGGAGCTGTTTTTT. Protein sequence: CASSPSTSGRTGELFF.